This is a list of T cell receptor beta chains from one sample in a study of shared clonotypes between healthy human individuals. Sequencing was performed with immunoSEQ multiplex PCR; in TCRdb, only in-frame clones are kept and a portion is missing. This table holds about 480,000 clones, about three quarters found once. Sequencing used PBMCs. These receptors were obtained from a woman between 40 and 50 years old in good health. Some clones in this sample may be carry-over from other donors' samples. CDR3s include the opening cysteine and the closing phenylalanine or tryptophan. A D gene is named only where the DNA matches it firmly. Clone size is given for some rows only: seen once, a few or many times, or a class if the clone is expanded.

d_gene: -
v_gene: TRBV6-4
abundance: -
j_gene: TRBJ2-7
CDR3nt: TGTGCCAGCCCGATCTACGAGCAGTACTTC
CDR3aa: CASPIYEQYF

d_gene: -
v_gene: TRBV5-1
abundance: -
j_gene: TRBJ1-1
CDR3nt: TGCGCCAGCAGCTTTCAGGGCAACACTGAAGCTTTCTTT
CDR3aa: CASSFQGNTEAFF

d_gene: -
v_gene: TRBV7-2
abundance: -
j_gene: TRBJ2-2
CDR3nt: TGTGCCAGGAGACGGGCGGCGAACACCGGGGAGCTGTTTTTT
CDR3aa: CARRRAANTGELFF

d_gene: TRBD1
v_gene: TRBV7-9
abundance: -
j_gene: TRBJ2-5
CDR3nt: TGTGCCAGCAGCCCGACAGGGGGACTACAAGAGACCCAGTACTTC
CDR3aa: CASSPTGGLQETQYF

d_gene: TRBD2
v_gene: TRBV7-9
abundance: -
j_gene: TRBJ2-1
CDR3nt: TGTGCCAGCAGCTTAGGTACTAGCGGGGGAGACAATGAGCAGTTCTTC
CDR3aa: CASSLGTSGGDNEQFF

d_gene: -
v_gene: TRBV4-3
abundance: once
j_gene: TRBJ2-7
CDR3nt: TGCGCCAGCAGCCAAGAATTCGCAGGGAGCTACGAGCAGTACTTC
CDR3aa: CASSQEFAGSYEQYF

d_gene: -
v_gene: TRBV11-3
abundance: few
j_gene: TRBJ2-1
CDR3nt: TGTGCCAGCAGCTTTCCCAACAATGAGCAGTTCTTC
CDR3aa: CASSFPNNEQFF

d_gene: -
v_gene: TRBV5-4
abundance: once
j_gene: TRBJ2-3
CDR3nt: TGTGCCAGCAGCTTGGGCGGGACTAGCACAGATACGCAGTATTTT
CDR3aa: CASSLGGTSTDTQYF

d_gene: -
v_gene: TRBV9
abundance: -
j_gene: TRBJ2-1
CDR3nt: TGTGCCAGCAGCGTATCGGTGTCTAGCGACTACAATGAGCAGTTCTTC
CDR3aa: CASSVSVSSDYNEQFF

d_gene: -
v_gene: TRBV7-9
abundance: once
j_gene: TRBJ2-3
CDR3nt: TGTGCCAGCAGCCGTTTCTCAGGTGGTAGCACAGATACGCAGTATTTT
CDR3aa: CASSRFSGGSTDTQYF

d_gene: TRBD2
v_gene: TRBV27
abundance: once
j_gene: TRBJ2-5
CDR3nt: TGTGCCAGCTCTTTAGCGGGTACCCCGAGGGAGACCCAGTACTTC
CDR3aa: CASSLAGTPRETQYF

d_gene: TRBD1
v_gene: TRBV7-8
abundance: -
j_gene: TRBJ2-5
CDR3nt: TGTGCCAGCAGTCGACAGGGGGACGAGACCCAGTACTTC
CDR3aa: CASSRQGDETQYF

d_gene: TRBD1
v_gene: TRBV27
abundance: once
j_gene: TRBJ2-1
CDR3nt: TGTGCCAGCAGCCACCACCAAATCAATCGACAGGGACACAATGAGCAGTTCTTC
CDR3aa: CASSHHQINRQGHNEQFF

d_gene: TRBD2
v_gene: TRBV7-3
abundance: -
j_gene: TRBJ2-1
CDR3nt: TGTGCCAGCAGCTTAAGGGGACTAGCGGGAGGTGATGAGCAGTTCTTC
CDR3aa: CASSLRGLAGGDEQFF

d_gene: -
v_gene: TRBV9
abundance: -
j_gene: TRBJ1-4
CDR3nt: TGTGCCAGCAGCGTAGGAGGTCGCGGCCCTAATGAAAAACTGTTTTTT
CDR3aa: CASSVGGRGPNEKLFF

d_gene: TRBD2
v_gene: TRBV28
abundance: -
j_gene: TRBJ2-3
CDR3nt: TGTGCCAGCAGCCCAGAGACTAGCGTTGGGGTAGATACGCAGTATTTT
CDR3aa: CASSPETSVGVDTQYF

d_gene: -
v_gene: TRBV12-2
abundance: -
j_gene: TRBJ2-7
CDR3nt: TGTGCAAGTCGCCCAGGATGCGCCTACGAGCAGTGCTTC
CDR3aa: CASRPGCAYEQCF

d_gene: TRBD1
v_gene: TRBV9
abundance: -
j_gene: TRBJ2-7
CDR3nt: TGTGCCAGCAGCGGGACAGGGAGCTACGAGCAGTACTTC
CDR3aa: CASSGTGSYEQYF

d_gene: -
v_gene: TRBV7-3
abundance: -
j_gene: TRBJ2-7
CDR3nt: TGTGCCAGCAGCAGGACTTCGCATTCCTACGAGCAGTACTTC
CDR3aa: CASSRTSHSYEQYF

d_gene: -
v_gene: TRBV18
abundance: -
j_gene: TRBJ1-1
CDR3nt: TGTGCCAGCTCACCCGGGGTCCACCGCGGAGACACTGAAGCTTTCTTT
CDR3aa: CASSPGVHRGDTEAFF

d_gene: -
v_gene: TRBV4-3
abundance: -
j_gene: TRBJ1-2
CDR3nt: TGCGCCAGCAGCCAATCTTACAACAGACGGAAACCTAACTATGGCTACACCTTC
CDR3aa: CASSQSYNRRKPNYGYTF

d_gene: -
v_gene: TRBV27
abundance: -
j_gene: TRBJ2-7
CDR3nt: TGTGCCAGCAGCTCCGGGCCGTCCTACGAGCAGTACTTC
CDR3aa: CASSSGPSYEQYF